A selection of T cell receptor beta chains follows, all from one sample in a study of cytomegalovirus exposure and HLA in healthy donors. Some clones are missing from TCRdb's copy, which holds only in-frame ones; the method was immunoSEQ multiplex PCR. The sample shows some 180,000 clones, roughly 85% of them seen only once. Sequencing was performed on PBMCs. The source of these receptors is a woman in her thirties in good health and CMV-seropositive. The CDR3 runs from the conserved cysteine through the conserved F or W. The D gene is left open where the match is weak. Clone size is given for some rows only: seen once, a few or many times, or a class if the clone is expanded.

d_gene	abundance	v_gene	j_gene	CDR3nt	CDR3aa
TRBD2	-	TRBV6-5	TRBJ2-7	TGTGCCAGCAGTCCTGCGGGGGGGCTTTTCGAGCAGTACTTC	CASSPAGGLFEQYF
-	-	TRBV6-5	TRBJ1-2	TGTGCCAGCAGGACCGGGTCGGGAAATAACTATGGCTACACCTTC	CASRTGSGNNYGYTF
-	-	TRBV11-3	TRBJ1-5	TGTGCCAGCAGAGACAGGAGCAATCAGCCCCAGCATTTT	CASRDRSNQPQHF
-	-	TRBV27	TRBJ2-1	TGTGCCAGCAGTATCCCCGGGGGTAGCTCCTACAATGAGCAGTTCTTC	CASSIPGGSSYNEQFF
-	-	TRBV7-9	TRBJ2-5	TGTGCCAGCAGCTTACCGGAGAGAGAGACCCAGTACTTC	CASSLPERETQYF
TRBD1	-	TRBV6-1	TRBJ2-6	TGTGCCAGCAGTGATGGACAGGGCTACTCTGGGGCCAACGTCCTGACTTTC	CASSDGQGYSGANVLTF
TRBD1	-	TRBV23-1	TRBJ1-3	TGCGCCAGCGAGACAGGGGCTGGAAACACCATATATTTT	CASETGAGNTIYF
TRBD1	-	TRBV5-4	TRBJ2-5	TGCGCCAGCAGCCATGACAGAGGGGGCGCGGAGACCCAGTACTTC	CASSHDRGGAETQYF
TRBD2	-	TRBV5-6	TRBJ2-7	TGTGCCAGCAGCCCCGGGACTACCTACGAGCAGTACTTC	CASSPGTTYEQYF
TRBD1	-	TRBV11-3	TRBJ1-1	TGTGCCAGCAGCTTAGCCTCAGGGGGCGTTGAAACTGAAGCTTTCTTT	CASSLASGGVETEAFF
TRBD2	-	TRBV7-2	TRBJ2-6	TGTGCCAGCAGCTTTAGGAGCGGGAACTCTGGGGCCAACGTCCTGACTTTC	CASSFRSGNSGANVLTF
TRBD2	-	TRBV7-2	TRBJ2-7	TGTGCCAGCAGCTTATTGGGGGGGGGTTTTGACGAGCAGTACTTC	CASSLLGGGFDEQYF
TRBD2	-	TRBV6-5	TRBJ2-1	TGTGCCAGCAGTTCCGGGACTAGCGGGAGGGCGGAGCAGTTCTTC	CASSSGTSGRAEQFF
TRBD2	-	TRBV5-8	TRBJ2-1	TGTGCCAGCAGCTTGGTCGGGACTAGCGGCACGTACAATGAGCAGTTCTTC	CASSLVGTSGTYNEQFF
TRBD1	-	TRBV5-4	TRBJ1-1	TGTGCCAGCAGCCTGGGACAGGAAGCACAAGCTTTCTTT	CASSLGQEAQAFF
TRBD2	-	TRBV11-2	TRBJ2-3	TGTGCCAGCAGCTCTGCTGGGACCTGGGGGGGAGTATCGCAGTATTTT	CASSSAGTWGGVSQYF
TRBD1	-	TRBV5-8	TRBJ1-1	TGTGCCAGCAGCCTTGGACAGGGCCGTACTGAAGCTTTCTTT	CASSLGQGRTEAFF
-	-	TRBV15	TRBJ2-5	TGTGCCACCAGCAGAGTCAGGGAAGTAGAGACCCAGTACTTC	CATSRVREVETQYF
-	-	TRBV7-9	TRBJ2-3	TGTGCCAGCAGCTTAGACGGCCGTCTAGTAGATACGCAGTATTTT	CASSLDGRLVDTQYF
-	-	TRBV5-6	TRBJ2-3	TGTGCCAGCAGCTTGGGGTCAACACATACGCAGTATTTT	CASSLGSTHTQYF
-	few	TRBV18	TRBJ1-4	TGTGCCAGCTCACCACTCCAAGCAAATGAAAAACTGTTTTTT	CASSPLQANEKLFF
-	-	TRBV6-5	TRBJ2-2	TGTGCCAGCAGTTACCCCGAGACAGGGGAGCTGTTTTTT	CASSYPETGELFF
-	few	TRBV4-1	TRBJ1-2	TGCGCCAGCAGCCAAGCGCCCACAGGGCCGCCCCATGGCTACACCTTC	CASSQAPTGPPHGYTF
TRBD1	-	TRBV4-2	TRBJ1-2	TGTGCCAGCAGCCAATACGACAGGGAGAAGGATGGCTACACCTTC	CASSQYDREKDGYTF
TRBD2	-	TRBV7-8	TRBJ2-1	TGTGCCAGCAGCTTTGGCGGGGGGAGTAGTGAGCAGTTCTTC	CASSFGGGSSEQFF
-	few	TRBV6-5	TRBJ2-7	TGTGCCAGCACCACCGACCGGGAAACCGGAAAGCAGTACTTC	CASTTDRETGKQYF
TRBD1	-	TRBV4-1	TRBJ1-1	TGCGCCAGCAGCCGAGAGATTACAGGGGTAAACACTGAAGCTTTCTTT	CASSREITGVNTEAFF
TRBD1	-	TRBV29-1	TRBJ1-2	TGCAGCGTTGCCAGCACGACAGGGGGCGAGGTTGGCTACACCTTC	CSVASTTGGEVGYTF
TRBD1	-	TRBV5-5	TRBJ2-3	TGTGCCAGCAGCTTGGCCAGGGGGTCCGATACGCAGTATTTT	CASSLARGSDTQYF
TRBD1	-	TRBV2	TRBJ1-2	TGTGCCAGCAGTGTTTTAGGGGGCGCGTCCCATGGCTACACCTTC	CASSVLGGASHGYTF
-	-	TRBV4-1	TRBJ1-5	TGCGCCAGCAGCCATAACCGGGGGGAACAGCCCCAGCATTTT	CASSHNRGEQPQHF
TRBD1	-	TRBV10-3	TRBJ1-1	TGTGCCATCCCCGGGGGACAGCTGAACACTGAAGCTTTCTTT	CAIPGGQLNTEAFF
-	-	TRBV27	TRBJ1-1	TGTGCCAGCAGTTTACTAAGGGGCGCAGGTGGCACTGAAGCTTTCTTT	CASSLLRGAGGTEAFF
TRBD2	-	TRBV5-1	TRBJ2-7	TGCGCCAGCAGCTACGGGGGGGCGCTGGACGAGCAGTACTTC	CASSYGGALDEQYF
-	few	TRBV4-3	TRBJ1-1	TGCGCCAGCAGCCAATATGCTGCCGGGACTGAAGCTTTCTTT	CASSQYAAGTEAFF
TRBD1	-	TRBV7-2	TRBJ2-1	TGTGCCAGCAGCCCCCGGACAGGGAGCTACAATGAGCAGTTCTTC	CASSPRTGSYNEQFF
TRBD1	few	TRBV4-3	TRBJ1-6	TGCGCCAGCAGCCAAGGGGGACAGGGGAATTCACCCCTCCACTTT	CASSQGGQGNSPLHF
-	-	TRBV27	TRBJ2-3	TGTGCCAGCAGTTTGCGAGCGGACACAGATACGCAGTATTTT	CASSLRADTDTQYF
TRBD2	-	TRBV5-4	TRBJ2-1	TGTGCCAGCAGCTTGGATTTGGGACTAACGGACGAGCAGTTCTTC	CASSLDLGLTDEQFF
TRBD1	-	TRBV13	TRBJ2-7	TGTGCCAGCAGCTTAGGACCGGACAGGAACGAGCAGTACTTC	CASSLGPDRNEQYF
-	-	TRBV4-3	TRBJ1-5	TGCGCCAGCAGCCAAGATCAGGGGCGGAATCAGCCCCGGCATTTT	CASSQDQGRNQPRHF
TRBD2	-	TRBV27	TRBJ2-1	TGTGCCAGCAGTGACCATAGCGGGAGCAGCGATGAGCAGTTCTTC	CASSDHSGSSDEQFF
TRBD1	-	TRBV29-1	TRBJ1-1	TGCAGCGTAACCACAGGGGTGAGGACTGAAGCTTTCTTT	CSVTTGVRTEAFF